This T cell receptor (beta chain) came from a study of blood T cell repertoires in COVID-19. Study-level background: T cells, B-cell-depleted T cells, or PBMCs provided the cDNA or gDNA that served as material.

Cohort placement rested on clinical history that participants reported themselves. Profiled with immunoSEQ multiplex PCR; TCRdb holds only in-frame clones, not every one. Of 200,000 to 250,000 clones listed, about 90% are singletons. The V end lost 2 bases, the J end lost 5 bases, and 3 bases lay between the germline ends. The CDR3 contains 11 residues. The TCR originated in a woman younger than 45 who had been exposed to COVID-19. The sequenced sample was PBMCs or T cells enriched from blood (not recorded which). This chain links TRBV12-3 or TRBV12-4 with TRBJ1-2; D is unresolved. CDR3: CASSLRYGYTF. In DNA form, the CDR3 reads TGTGCCAGCAGTTTACGGTATGGCTACACCTTC.